This T cell receptor beta chain emerged from a study of cytomegalovirus exposure and HLA in healthy donors. Study summary: As an earlier analysis found, roughly 180 million T cells yielded fewer than 130 million unique TCR beta sequences.

About this clone itself: Its antigen remains unknown.

Study-wide points: As a later analysis revealed, the rate of TCR association differed by HLA locus, with DRB1 most and HLA-C fewest. Analyzed later, most CMV-associated TCR beta chains appeared HLA-restricted.

Use of 60 Vbeta and 13 Jbeta primers characterized the PCR. Assay: immunoSEQ multiplex PCR; the TCRdb copy retains only in-frame clones and omits some. Of hundreds of thousands of clones listed, 70% to 80% are singletons. Material: PBMCs. This receptor was taken from a male donor in good health and CMV-seronegative.

In DNA form, the CDR3 reads TGCGCCAGCAGCTTCGGGACAGAGAGCCCCAATGAGCAGTTCTTC. As protein: CASSFGTESPNEQFF. The V and J genes are TRBV5-1 and TRBJ2-1; the match to TRBD1 covers 7 bases. CDR3 size: 15 residues. J was trimmed by 6 bases and V by 2 bases; bases with no gene match: 8. Germline-derived CDR1 and CDR2 are SGHRS and YFSETQ.